This record looks at one T cell receptor (beta chain) sequence and its context. The sample holds other DNA sequences that translate to the same CDR3. The data originate from a study of cytomegalovirus exposure and HLA in healthy donors. Use of 60 Vbeta and 13 Jbeta primers characterized the PCR. Produced via immunoSEQ multiplex PCR; TCRdb's table is partial and in-frame only. The clone table shows over 200,000 clones, with the ten largest holding under 1%. This CDR3 has 12 amino acids. Germline loops: CDR1 WNHNN, CDR2 SYGVQD (reference sequence). The V gene lost 0 bases and the J gene lost 4 bases, with 4 bases spanning the gap.

The sample comprised PBMCs. The chain is built from TRBV10-1 and TRBJ2-7, with D uncertain. This receptor was identified in a woman aged 25 to 39 in good health and CMV-seropositive. The CDR3 here is CASSESTYEQYF. CDR3 nucleotide sequence: TGCGCCAGCAGTGAGTCAACTTACGAGCAGTACTTC.